The 10 T cell receptor beta chains in this list originate from one sample, sequenced in a study of immune evolution from preneoplasia to lung adenocarcinoma. Clones were read by immunoSEQ multiplex PCR, and TCRdb kept only the in-frame ones, dropping some. The table includes 25,000 or so clones, approximately 74% detected once. The sample was FFPE invasive lung adenocarcinoma tissue. The receptors originated from a person in their sixties with invasive lung adenocarcinoma. Some clones in this sample may be carry-over from other donors' samples.

This rearrangement joins TRBV5-6 to TRBJ2-5; D possibly uses TRBD1 or TRBD2 (5 bases each). Germline V gives CDR1 SGHDT, CDR2 YYEEEE. The CDR3 totals 14 residues. V shed 2 bases and J shed 4 bases, with 12 bases lying between them. CDR3 DNA: TGTGCCAGCAGCTTTAGAGGGGTAGGAGAGACCCAGTACTTC. It translates to CASSFRGVGETQYF.

The gene calls are TRBV27 and TRBJ2-3; unclear D gene. Trimming took off 6 bases at V and 1 base at J, with 8 bases between the two ends. CDR1 is MNHEY, CDR2 SMNVEV, per germline (reference sequence). The CDR3 totals 13 residues. The CDR3, as DNA: TGTGCCAGCAGGCGCCGGGGCACAGATACGCAGTATTTT. Translation gives CASRRRGTDTQYF.

J is TRBJ2-2 and V is TRBV7-2, with D possibly being TRBD1 (6 bases). The CDR3 contains 14 residues. V shed 4 bases and J shed 4 bases, with 10 bases lying between them. CDR1 and CDR2 from the germline V gene are SGHTA and FQGNSA. CDR3 residues: CASSSYRATGELFF. Here the CDR3 DNA reads TGTGCCAGCAGCTCCTACAGGGCCACCGGGGAGCTGTTTTTT.

This clone was recorded a few times. The rearrangement joins TRBV2 to TRBJ2-7; no clear D gene. Looked up from germline, CDR1 is SNHLY and CDR2 is FYNNEI. The CDR3 spans 14 residues. Deletions cut 4 bases from V and 3 bases from J, with 13 bases between. DNA for the CDR3: TGTGCCAGCAGTGTGGAAGGGCGTAACTACGAGCAGTACTTC. Its protein is CASSVEGRNYEQYF.

This chain joins TRBV7-2 and TRBJ2-5, with 7 bases that match TRBD1. Germline CDR1 reads SGHTA; CDR2 reads FQGNSA. V dropped 5 bases and J dropped 4; count of bases not matched to a gene: 7. The CDR3 is 14 residues long. This CDR3 reads CASSIQGLVETQYF. In DNA form, the CDR3 reads TGTGCCAGCAGCATACAGGGGCTCGTAGAGACCCAGTACTTC.

The V call is TRBV5-1, the J call TRBJ2-3; the match to TRBD2 covers 7 bases. The trim removed 2 bases at V and 4 bases at J, leaving 7 bases unmatched. The CDR3 has 15 residues. Germline V CDR1 and CDR2: SGHRS, YFSETQ. In DNA, the CDR3 is TGCGCCAGCAGCTTCAAGCGGGATGGTTCAGATACGCAGTATTTT. This codes for CASSFKRDGSDTQYF.

J is TRBJ2-7 and V is TRBV7-2; tentative D call: TRBD2 (6 bases). Trimming left V 6 bases short and J 6 bases short, with 12 bases between. Germline assignment: CDR1 SGHTA and CDR2 FQGNSA. There are 12 residues in the CDR3. CDR3 nucleotides: TGTGCCAGCAGACGGGAGTTAACCGAGCAGTACTTC. Its translation is CASRRELTEQYF.

Concerning this clone itself: Mismatch with germline at one junction end may stem from a read error. The identical CDR3 is also encoded by other nucleotide sequences in the sample. This sequence joins TRBV30 and TRBJ1-4; possible D gene TRBD1, 5 bases. Germline loops: CDR1 GTSNPN, CDR2 SVGIG (reference sequence). The CDR3 totals 12 residues. CDR3 DNA: TGTGCCTGGGGGACCGATGATGAAAAACTATTTTTT. Translation gives CAWGTDDEKLFF.

V gene TRBV7-2 combines with J gene TRBJ2-3; a weak D match, TRBD2 (5 bases). This CDR3 has 19 residues. Germline lookup yields CDR1 SGHTA and CDR2 FQGNSA. V was pared by 3 bases and J by 0 bases, with 22 bases between. The CDR3, as DNA: TGTGCCAGCAGCTTTAATGAGCGGCCCCCGTGGGAGAGCACAGATACGCAGTATTTT. As protein: CASSFNERPPWESTDTQYF.

This clone is medium-sized by share. The gene calls are TRBV5-5 and TRBJ1-3; D unresolved. Looked up from germline, CDR1 is SGHKS and CDR2 is YYEKEE (reference sequence). CDR3 length: 15 amino acids. With 0 bases removed from V and 4 bases from J, the gap between germline ends came to 11 bases. Here the CDR3 DNA reads TGTGCCAGCAGCTTGGCGTACAGCTCGGGAAACACCATATATTTT. This translates into CASSLAYSSGNTIYF.